These T cell receptor beta chains were read from a single sample in a study of blood T cell repertoires in COVID-19. Sequencing used immunoSEQ multiplex PCR; TCRdb keeps in-frame clones, though not all of them. Among 330,000 or so clones, about 90% were seen once, and the ten largest hold approximately 1%. Source material: PBMCs or T cells enriched from blood (not recorded which). These receptors originate from a woman aged 30 to 39 who had been exposed to COVID-19. The CDR3 runs from the conserved cysteine through the conserved F or W. Fields, in order: CDR3 length, D gene, clone size, V gene, J gene, CDR3 DNA, CDR3 protein. A D gene is named only where the DNA matches it firmly. Where a row states a size, it is once, few, many or the class of an expanded clone; other rows omit it.

16	TRBD2	NA	TRBV10-3	TRBJ2-7	TGTGCCATCAGTGACACCTCGGGACTAGCGCCCTACGAGCAGTACTTC	CAISDTSGLAPYEQYF
17	TRBD2	NA	TRBV19	TRBJ2-3	TGTGCCACAAATAACTTAGCGGGAGGGCCTCTGGGAGATACGCAGTATTTT	CATNNLAGGPLGDTQYF
15	TRBD1	NA	TRBV10-1	TRBJ2-7	TGCGCCAGCAGTGATACGGGACAGGAGAAATACGAGCAGTACTTC	CASSDTGQEKYEQYF
16	TRBD2	NA	TRBV5-1	TRBJ2-1	TGCGCCAGCAGCTTGTTTACGGGAGGGCCATTTGATGAGCAGTTCTTC	CASSLFTGGPFDEQFF
14	TRBD2	NA	TRBV19	TRBJ2-3	TGTGCCAGCCGCAGGACTAGCGGCACAGATACGCAGTATTTT	CASRRTSGTDTQYF
13	NA	NA	TRBV7-9	TRBJ1-6	TGTGCCAGCAGCCCGAGGAGGGAATCACCCCTCCACTTT	CASSPRRESPLHF
14	TRBD2	NA	TRBV2	TRBJ2-7	TGTGCCAGCAGCCCCGGGACTACCCCCGTCGAGCAGTACTTC	CASSPGTTPVEQYF
15	NA	NA	TRBV9	TRBJ2-5	TGTGCCAGCAGCGTAGGCGAGGGGGGGCGGGAGACCCAGTACTTC	CASSVGEGGRETQYF
14	NA	NA	TRBV7-9	TRBJ1-4	TGTGCCAGCAGCTTAGGGACATATAATGAAAAACTGTTTTTT	CASSLGTYNEKLFF
14	NA	few	TRBV3-1/TRBV3-2	TRBJ1-1	TGTGCCAGCAGCCCAAGGGGCCAGAACACTGAAGCTTTCTTT	CASSPRGQNTEAFF
13	TRBD2	few	TRBV12-3/TRBV12-4	TRBJ2-1	TGTGCCAGCAGTTTTGTCGGGAGGGATGAGCAGTTCTTC	CASSFVGRDEQFF
15	TRBD2	many	TRBV18	TRBJ2-7	TGTGCCAGCACAACCGGGGGGAGCGGCTCCTACGAGCAGTACTTC	CASTTGGSGSYEQYF
17	NA	once	TRBV27	TRBJ1-6	TGTGCCAGCAGTTTATCGGACAGTCGCTCCTATAATTCACCCCTCCACTTT	CASSLSDSRSYNSPLHF
15	TRBD2	NA	TRBV6-4	TRBJ2-1	TGTGCCAGCAGTATGAGCGGGAGTACTTACAATGAGCAGTTCTTC	CASSMSGSTYNEQFF
16	TRBD1	NA	TRBV14	TRBJ1-3	TGTGCCAGCAGCCCCCGGACAGGCATCTCTGGAAACACCATATATTTT	CASSPRTGISGNTIYF
16	TRBD2	NA	TRBV7-9	TRBJ2-3	TGTGCCAGCAGCTTCAGTCTAGCGGGGGACACAGATACGCAGTATTTT	CASSFSLAGDTDTQYF
15	TRBD1	once	TRBV7-3	TRBJ2-1	TGTGCCAGCAGCCCAGACAGGGCCGCCGTCAATGAGCAGTTCTTC	CASSPDRAAVNEQFF
15	NA	NA	TRBV5-1	TRBJ1-1	TGCGCCACCACCCTCGGACCAGGGATGAACACTGAAGCTTTCTTT	CATTLGPGMNTEAFF
17	TRBD1	few	TRBV28	TRBJ1-1	TGTGCCAGCAGTCCTACCGGGACAGGGTGGTTAAACACTGAAGCTTTCTTT	CASSPTGTGWLNTEAFF
15	NA	NA	TRBV9	TRBJ2-7	TGTGCCAGCAGCGTAGATGGCGGGATCCCGTACGAGCAGTACTTC	CASSVDGGIPYEQYF